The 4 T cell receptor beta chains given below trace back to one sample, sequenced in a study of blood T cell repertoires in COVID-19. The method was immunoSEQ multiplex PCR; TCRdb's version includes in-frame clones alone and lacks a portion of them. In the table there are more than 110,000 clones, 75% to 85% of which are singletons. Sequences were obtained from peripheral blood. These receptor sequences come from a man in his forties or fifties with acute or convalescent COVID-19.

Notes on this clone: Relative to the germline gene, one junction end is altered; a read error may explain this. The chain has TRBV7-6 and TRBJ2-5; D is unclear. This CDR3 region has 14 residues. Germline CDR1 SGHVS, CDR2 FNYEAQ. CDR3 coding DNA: TGTGCCAGCAGCCCTGGATCAAGACAAGGGACCCAGTACTTC. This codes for CASSPGSRQGTQYF.

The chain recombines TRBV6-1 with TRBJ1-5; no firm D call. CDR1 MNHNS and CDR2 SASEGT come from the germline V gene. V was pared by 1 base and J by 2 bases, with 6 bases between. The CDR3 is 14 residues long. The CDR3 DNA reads TGTGCCAGCAGTGAAGGGCCAGGCAATCAGCCCCAGCATTTT. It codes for CASSEGPGNQPQHF.

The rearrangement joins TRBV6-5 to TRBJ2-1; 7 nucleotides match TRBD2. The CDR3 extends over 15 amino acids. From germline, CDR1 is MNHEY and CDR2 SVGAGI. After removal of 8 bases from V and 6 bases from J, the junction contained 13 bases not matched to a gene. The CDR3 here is CASRAWEGGRNEQFF. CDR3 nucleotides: TGTGCCAGCCGAGCCTGGGAGGGCGGGCGCAATGAGCAGTTCTTC.

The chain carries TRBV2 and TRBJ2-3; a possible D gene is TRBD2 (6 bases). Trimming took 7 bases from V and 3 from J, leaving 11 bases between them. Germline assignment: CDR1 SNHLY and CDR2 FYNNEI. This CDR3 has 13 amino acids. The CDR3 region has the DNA TGTGCCAGCATCCGGGACTCGACAGATACGCAGTATTTT. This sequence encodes CASIRDSTDTQYF.